This TCR beta chain was captured in a study of blood T cell repertoires in COVID-19. As for the study in general: T cells, B-cell-depleted T cells, or PBMCs provided the cDNA or gDNA that served as material.

TCRdb's copy holds only in-frame clones and misses some; the assay was immunoSEQ multiplex PCR. This table has about 120,000 clones, more than 75% appearing once. Per germline, CDR1 LNHNV and CDR2 YYDKDF (reference sequence). V was clipped by 4 bases and J by 2 bases, with 12 bases between them. CDR3 length: 15 amino acids. The receptor was isolated from a woman in her 70s with acute or convalescent COVID-19. Source material: peripheral blood. The chain carries TRBV15 and TRBJ1-5; perhaps TRBD1 as D (5 bases). CDR3 region: CATSIGVSGNQPQHF. The CDR3 DNA reads as TGTGCCACCAGCATAGGGGTTTCGGGCAATCAGCCCCAGCATTTT.